Here is one TCR beta chain with its context. There are many counts of this clonotype. Its recognized antigen is unknown. One base away there is no much larger clone; base qualities are not given. The treatment or condition label, as the study defines it: allogeneic hematopoietic cell transplantation with graft depleted of TCRalphabeta T cells and CD19 B cells. The children who served as transplant recipients had been given grafts of TCRalphabeta/CD19-depleted allogeneic hematopoietic cells. This specimen belongs to a study of T-cell reconstitution after alpha-beta-depleted transplantation in children (TCRdb year 2016). The study in broad terms: The study quantitatively tracked T-cell immune reconstitution after TCRalphabeta/CD19-depleted allogeneic hematopoietic cell transplantation in children using TCR repertoire profiling.

The receptor library was made with PCR. Instrument on record: Illumina HiSeq 2500. Molecular barcoding was employed in the preparation of TCR libraries, with unique molecular identifiers being used to normalize TCRbeta repertoire quantification. TCRdb itself trimmed the public reads at Q25 with fastp, ran MiXCR and retained productive beta chains. Every entry covers one CDR3 protein and lists the most common genes and DNA from its rows. The sample table contains approximately 300,000 distinct CDR3 sequences; only one count was recorded for approximately 7.3% of them. Together, the top ten hold approximately 9.6% of the sample. V is shortened by 5 bases, J by 5 bases, and the region joining them spans 15 bases. The cysteine opens and the phenylalanine closes a CDR3 of 14 amino acids. Kept here is only the CDR3 DNA, which spans 42 bases and is read in frame from base 1. Study-wide findings and limitations: Over subsequent months, a decline in hyperexpanded clone frequencies was noted, and after one year, T-cell counts and TCRbeta diversity were mostly ascribed to newly produced T cells. Apparently early alphabetaT-cell count recovery about two months after transplant reportedly relied on only several hundred rapidly expanded clones derived from non-depleted graft cells. In some patients, the high TCRbeta diversity seen at day 60 was put down to recipient T cells and intrathymic progenitors that had survived conditioning.

The TCR comes from a female patient aged 2 to 10 who had a stem cell transplant for Fanconi anemia, so the T cells may come from the graft donor. The V gene is TRBV12-3 or TRBV12-4 and the J gene is TRBJ1-1, with an unclear D gene assignment. The input for sequencing was peripheral blood, taken 360 days after TCRalphabeta/CD19-depleted stem cell transplant. For the CDR3, the sequence is CASSPFPGGTEAFF. The DNA is TGTGCCAGCAGTCCATTCCCGGGTGGGACTGAAGCTTTCTTT.